This TCR beta chain was sequenced for a study of blood T cell repertoires in COVID-19. TCRdb's table, derived via immunoSEQ multiplex PCR, lists solely in-frame clones and lacks some. The sample lists fewer than 70,000 clones, approximately 88% occurring once. Trimming pared 7 bases from V and 3 bases from J, leaving 10 bases between. CDR1 is MDHEN and CDR2 is SYDVKM in the germline V gene. The CDR3 totals 14 residues. The specimen sequenced was peripheral blood. The genes are TRBV28 and TRBJ2-6; possible D gene TRBD1, 6 bases. This TCR was sampled from a human donor in a cohort sampled during active COVID-19. The CDR3 here is CASKPGVGANVLTF. The CDR3 DNA reads TGTGCCAGCAAACCAGGGGTTGGGGCCAACGTCCTGACTTTC.